Each of the 8 T cell receptor beta chains below was sequenced from the same sample in a study of glioma-infiltrating T cells. The iRepertoire nested amplicon-rescue multiplex PCR amplified TCR alpha and beta CDR3s from RNA. TCRdb analysed the multiplex PCR reads with MiXCR anew, one entry per CDR3 protein. The table lists around 130,000 distinct CDR3 sequences, around 23% of them singletons. The material sequenced was glioma tissue, nonneoplastic brain tissue, or PBMCs (not recorded which). The receptors here all came from a human donor with low-grade glioma or glioblastoma, undergoing nonglioma brain surgery, or in good health (not recorded which).

The chain joins TRBV4-1 to TRBJ1-2; a possible D gene is TRBD1 (5 bases). Germline V lookup: CDR1 MGHRA, CDR2 YSYEKL. Trimming stripped 4 bases from V and 8 bases from J, with 23 bases between. This CDR3 is built from 16 residues. The CDR3 DNA reads TGCGCCAGCAGCCGTGTCGAGGCTGGGGGAGGAGAAGGCTACACCTTC. Protein sequence: CASSRVEAGGGEGYTF.

This clonotype was seen many times. The genes are TRBV28 and TRBJ2-2; D unclear. The V gene lost 4 bases and the J gene lost 6 bases, with 15 bases spanning the gap. The CDR3 covers 15 residues. Per germline, CDR1 MDHEN and CDR2 SYDVKM. This CDR3 is CASSSPPLRSGELFF. As DNA, the CDR3 is TGTGCCAGCAGTTCACCGCCCCTTAGGTCCGGGGAGCTGTTTTTT. The variable domain in full, with the rest retrieved from reference TRBV28 and TRBJ2-2, is DVKVTQSSRYLVKRTGEKVFLECVQDMDHENMFWYRQDPGLGLRLIYFSYDVKMKEKGDIPEGYSVSREKKERFSLILESASTNQTSMYLCASSSPPLRSGELFFGEGSRLTVL.

This rearrangement joins TRBV29-1 to TRBJ2-1, with D maybe TRBD2 (7 bases). Germline V gene data show CDR1 as SQVTM and CDR2 as ANQGSEA. This CDR3 region has 17 residues. Trimming stripped 0 bases from V and 2 bases from J, with 17 bases between. CDR3 loop: CSVEDLGGGGAYNEQFF. The CDR3 DNA reads TGCAGCGTTGAAGATCTTGGGGGCGGGGGCGCCTACAATGAGCAGTTCTTC.

The chain is built from TRBV3-1 and TRBJ2-3; TRBD1 matches at 8 bases. This CDR3 is 17 amino acids long. Trimming took 2 bases from V and 3 from J; bases not matched to a gene: 10. Per the germline V gene, CDR1 is LGHDT and CDR2 is YNNKEL (reference sequence). The chain's CDR3 is CASSQYSMTGETDTQYF. In nucleotides, the CDR3 is TGTGCCAGCAGCCAATATTCTATGACAGGGGAAACAGATACGCAGTATTTT.

In this sample, this clonotype turned up a few times. The chain uses TRBV29-1 and TRBJ2-3; no reliable D call. V was pared by 5 bases and J by 5 bases, with 8 bases between. The CDR3 totals 11 residues. Germline lookup yields CDR1 SQVTM and CDR2 ANQGSEA. The CDR3 reads CSVPWGDTQYF. DNA for the CDR3: TGCAGCGTTCCCTGGGGAGATACGCAGTATTTT.

The table lists this clonotype with a few counts. The V and J genes are TRBV28 and TRBJ2-2; 7 nucleotides align to TRBD1. Germline lookup yields CDR1 MDHEN and CDR2 SYDVKM. V was clipped by 5 bases and J by 7 bases; unmatched bases: 7. The CDR3 covers 14 residues. The chain's CDR3 is CASSLQGLSGELFF. In DNA, the CDR3 is TGTGCCAGCAGTCTACAGGGGCTTAGCGGGGAGCTGTTTTTT.

Regarding this clonotype: One junction end disagrees with the germline gene, perhaps due to a read error. V gene TRBV6-1 combines with J gene TRBJ1-6; 7 bases agree with TRBD1. Germline CDR1 reads MNHNS; CDR2 reads SASEGT. The CDR3 is 15 residues long. CDR3 bases: TGTGCCAGCAGCCCAGGGGACAGACTAAATTCACTCCTCCACTTT. Its translation: CASSPGDRLNSLLHF.

The V call is TRBV7-9, the J call TRBJ1-1; D might be TRBD1 (5 bases). Germline lookup yields CDR1 SEHNR and CDR2 FQNEAQ (reference sequence). Trimming removed 5 bases at V and 3 bases at J, with 13 bases between. The CDR3 loop spans 14 amino acids. The CDR3 protein is CASSPWGKDTEAFF. The CDR3 region has the DNA TGTGCCAGCAGCCCATGGGGGAAGGACACTGAAGCTTTCTTT. Looking up the rest from reference TRBV7-9 and TRBJ1-1 gives the full variable domain: DTGVSQNPRHKITKRGQNVTFRCDPISEHNRLYWYRQTLGQGPEFLTYFQNEAQLEKSRLLSDRFSAERPKGSFSTLEIQRTEQGDSAMYLCASSPWGKDTEAFFGQGTRLTVV.